These 16 T cell receptor beta chains originate from one sample sequenced in a study of T cell repertoires in cytomegalovirus infection. Each CDR3 protein is one row after TCRdb ran MiXCR on the reads. Of around 450,000 distinct CDR3 sequences in the sample, roughly 12% were seen once. The sequenced sample was PBMCs. Receptor source: a human donor in good health (CMV status not recorded). Some clones in this sample may be carry-over from other donors' samples.

This clonotype was detected only a few times. V usage is TRBV14 and J usage is TRBJ2-7; D call uncertain. Trimming left V 1 base short and J 4 bases short, with 14 bases between. CDR3 length: 15 amino acids. CDR1 is SGHDN and CDR2 is FVKESK in the germline V gene. CDR3 sequence: CASSQGVGIGYEQYF. DNA of the CDR3: TGTGCCAGCAGCCAAGGAGTGGGAATAGGATACGAGCAGTACTTC. Filled out from reference TRBV14 and TRBJ2-7, the complete variable domain reads EAGVTQFPSHSVIEKGQTVTLRCDPISGHDNLYWYRRVMGKEIKFLLHFVKESKQDESGMPNNRFLAERTGGTYSTLKVQPAELEDSGVYFCASSQGVGIGYEQYFGPGTRLTVT.

This clonotype came up many times. This sequence joins TRBV7-2 and TRBJ1-1; a weak D match, TRBD1 (5 bases). The CDR3 is 15 residues long. V lost 4 bases, J lost 4 bases, and 16 bases lay in between. Germline V gene data show CDR1 as SGHTA and CDR2 as FQGNSA. CDR3 nucleotides: TGTGCCAGCAGCTACCGCGGGGGGGTGGCCACTGAAGCTTTCTTT. Its protein product is CASSYRGGVATEAFF.

This clonotype has a count of ten or more. The chain combines TRBV19 with TRBJ2-1, with unresolved D. V shed 6 bases and J shed 0 bases, with 12 bases lying between them. Germline CDR1 is LNHDA and CDR2 is SQIVND (reference sequence). The CDR3 extends over 15 amino acids. CDR3: CASSTLMSSYNEQFF. The CDR3 nucleotides read TGTGCCAGTAGCACTCTAATGAGCTCCTACAATGAGCAGTTCTTC.

Many counts were recorded for this clonotype. This chain uses TRBV28 with TRBJ2-1; 10 bases map to TRBD2. The V gene's germline CDR1 is MDHEN and CDR2 SYDVKM. After removal of 3 bases from V and 9 bases from J, the junction contained 11 bases not matched to a gene. This CDR3 region has 16 residues. The CDR3 nucleotides read TGTGCCAGCAGTTTTCAGGCACTAGCGGGACGGGGTGAGCAGTTCTTC. It is translated as CASSFQALAGRGEQFF.

At least ten counts were recorded for this clonotype. The chain couples TRBV10-3 to TRBJ2-2; D could derive from TRBD1 or TRBD2 (5 bases each). The germline V gene has CDR1 ENHRY and CDR2 SYGVKD. V was trimmed by 4 bases and J by 6 bases, leaving 9 bases between them. This CDR3 is built from 13 residues. The CDR3 is CAISGDPSGELFF. CDR3 in DNA: TGTGCCATCAGTGGGGACCCATCCGGGGAGCTGTTTTTT.

This clonotype was found many times. The chain is built from TRBV4-2 and TRBJ1-5, with unresolved D. This CDR3 has 14 amino acids. Germline loops: CDR1 LGHNA, CDR2 YNFKEQ. Trimming took 3 bases from V and 5 from J, leaving 11 bases between them. The CDR3 here is CASSQMGSDQPQHF. CDR3 sequence (DNA): TGTGCCAGCAGCCAGATGGGTTCTGATCAGCCCCAGCATTTT.

The chain recombines TRBV6-5 with TRBJ2-1; D remains unclear. V was trimmed by 6 bases and J by 0 bases, leaving 18 bases between them. The CDR3 runs 17 residues. The germline V gene has CDR1 MNHEY and CDR2 SVGAGI. The CDR3 DNA reads TGTGCCAGCAGGTACGCAACTTCTACGAGCTCCTACAATGAGCAGTTCTTC. Translated, it gives CASRYATSTSSYNEQFF.

This clonotype was counted ten times or more. V and J are TRBV11-2 and TRBJ2-3; TRBD2 matches 16 bases. The CDR3 contains 19 residues. Trimming removed 3 bases from V and 4 bases from J; junction bases left unmatched: 10. Per the germline V gene, CDR1 is SGHAT and CDR2 is FQNNGV. The CDR3 region has the DNA TGTGCCAGCAGCTTGGCCGGGACTAGCGGGAGGGCGGGGGCAGATACGCAGTATTTT. The encoded protein is CASSLAGTSGRAGADTQYF.

This clonotype showed up many times. The CDR3 DNA reads as TGTGCCAGCAGTGAAGACAGGGTGGGGACTGAAGCTTTCTTT. It codes for CASSEDRVGTEAFF. This rearrangement joins TRBV6-1 to TRBJ1-1, with a weak D call TRBD1 (6 bases). Germline-derived CDR1 and CDR2 are MNHNS and SASEGT. The length of the CDR3 is 14 residues. The germline V and J ends were trimmed by 1 base and 5 bases, with 11 bases remaining between them.

The rearrangement links TRBV5-4 to TRBJ2-7; 9 positions agree with TRBD1. Trimming took 4 bases from V and 7 from J; bases not matched to a gene: 15. This CDR3 contains 16 residues. Germline CDR1 and CDR2: SGHNT and YYREEE (reference sequence). The CDR3 DNA reads TGTGCCAGCAGCCCGGAAACCGGGACAGGGAAATGGGAGCAGTACTTC. This translates into CASSPETGTGKWEQYF.

Many counts were recorded for this clonotype. The chain recombines TRBV6-2 or TRBV6-3 with TRBJ1-1; D is perhaps TRBD1 (6 bases). The CDR3 sequence is 15 residues long. CDR1 and CDR2 from the germline V gene are MNHEY and SVGEGT. Trimming removed 0 bases at V and 4 bases at J, with 12 bases between. DNA for the CDR3: TGTGCCAGCAGTTACTCGTCGCGGGGGGCCACTGAAGCTTTCTTT. Translated, it gives CASSYSSRGATEAFF.

The gene calls are TRBV12-3 or TRBV12-4 and TRBJ2-6; 11 bases line up with TRBD1. The CDR3 is made up of 22 amino acids. The V and J ends lost 3 bases and 0 bases, in that order; junction bases with no gene match: 16. The CDR3 sequence is CASSFHGTGGYFYTSGANVLTF. CDR3 bases: TGTGCCAGCAGTTTTCACGGGACAGGGGGATACTTCTACACCTCTGGGGCCAACGTCCTGACTTTC.

V and J are TRBV28 and TRBJ2-7, with a possible D match to TRBD1 (5 bases). Trimming cost V 4 bases and J 5 bases, with 18 bases left between them. Germline V gene sequence: CDR1 MDHEN, CDR2 SYDVKM. CDR3 size: 15 residues. The CDR3 sequence is CASSSSRPLGDEQYF. Written as DNA, the CDR3 is TGTGCCAGCAGTTCCTCCAGGCCCTTAGGGGACGAGCAGTACTTC.

In DNA, the CDR3 is TGTGCCAGCAGTGACCTTGGACTAGCGGGAGACACCCAGTACTTC. Amino acids: CASSDLGLAGDTQYF. The chain carries TRBV2 and TRBJ2-5, with 13 bases aligning to TRBD2. Losses at the gene ends were 3 bases for V and 8 bases for J; bases not matched to a gene: 6. The CDR3 sequence is 15 residues long. Per the germline V gene, CDR1 is SNHLY and CDR2 is FYNNEI.

This clonotype was detected ten times or more. The chain recombines TRBV7-3 with TRBJ2-4; 10 bases match TRBD1. V shed 5 bases, J shed 1 base, and the junction held 5 bases outside the gene matches. The CDR3 contains 16 residues. CDR1 is SGHTA, CDR2 FQGTGA, per germline. In DNA form, the CDR3 reads TGTGCCAGCAGCGCACCGGGACAGGGGGCCAAAAACATTCAGTACTTC. Its translation is CASSAPGQGAKNIQYF.

As for this clonotype: The CDR3 does not close with the conserved phenylalanine or tryptophan, likely indicating a read error. The rearrangement links TRBV6-2 or TRBV6-3 to TRBJ2-1, with a weak D call TRBD2 (6 bases). V was trimmed by 5 bases and J by 9 bases, leaving 14 bases between them. The CDR3 totals 13 residues. Germline V gene data show CDR1 as MNHEY and CDR2 as SVGEGT. CDR3 sequence reads: CASSRPAGGEQFL. Written as DNA, the CDR3 is TGTGCCAGCAGTCGGCCGGCCGGGGGTGAGCAGTTCCTC.